One and the same sample provided the 8 T cell receptor beta chains below, sequenced in a study of blood T cell repertoires in COVID-19. Some clones are missing from TCRdb's copy, which holds only in-frame ones; the method was immunoSEQ multiplex PCR. The sample carries 250,000 to 300,000 clones, about 89% recorded once. The source material was PBMCs or T cells enriched from blood (not recorded which). The origin of the receptors is a middle-aged woman who had recovered from COVID-19.

This sequence joins TRBV6-5 and TRBJ1-1; 8 bases map to TRBD1. With 6 bases clipped from V and 5 bases from J, the junction kept 5 bases outside the gene matches. The CDR3 is made up of 13 amino acids. Germline CDR1 reads MNHEY; CDR2 reads SVGAGI. CDR3 amino acids: CASRGQGGTEAFF. The CDR3 DNA sequence: TGTGCCAGCAGAGGACAGGGCGGTACTGAAGCTTTCTTT.

The chain employs TRBV5-5 and TRBJ1-2; 7 bases are shared with TRBD1. V gave up 2 bases and J gave up 0 bases; unmatched junction bases: 7. Germline V CDR1 and CDR2: SGHKS, YYEKEE (reference sequence). The length of the CDR3 is 16 residues. The CDR3 DNA is TGTGCCAGCAGCTTAGGGGGCAGCTCTGCTAACTATGGCTACACCTTC. This sequence encodes CASSLGGSSANYGYTF.

The V call is TRBV30, the J call TRBJ1-5; no clear D. The CDR3 loop spans 12 amino acids. Germline V lookup: CDR1 GTSNPN, CDR2 SVGIG (reference sequence). Trimming left V 2 bases short and J 4 bases short, with 6 bases between. CDR3 residues: CAWSRRNQPQHF. CDR3 bases: TGTGCCTGGAGTAGGAGAAATCAGCCCCAGCATTTT.

This sequence joins TRBV7-9 and TRBJ1-2; D remains ambiguous. CDR1 and CDR2 (germline): SEHNR, FQNEAQ (reference sequence). This CDR3 is 12 amino acids long. V was clipped by 4 bases and J by 8 bases, with 11 bases between them. The CDR3 here is CASSSSIEGYTF. In DNA, the CDR3 is TGTGCCAGCAGCTCCTCAATCGAGGGCTACACCTTC.

The rearrangement uses TRBV7-8 and TRBJ1-6; D ambiguous. The CDR3 has 15 residues. With 4 bases removed from V and 7 bases from J, the gap between germline ends came to 14 bases. Germline V gene data show CDR1 as SGHVS and CDR2 as FQNEAQ. CDR3 sequence: CASSSPGGYNSPLHF. As DNA, the CDR3 is TGTGCCAGCAGCTCCCCGGGAGGGTACAATTCACCCCTCCACTTT.

The CDR3 nucleotides read TGTGCCAGTAGTCCAGGACAGACTAACTATGGCTACACCTTC. Amino acid sequence: CASSPGQTNYGYTF. The V call is TRBV19, the J call TRBJ1-2; a possible D gene is TRBD1 (6 bases). This CDR3 region has 14 residues. The germline V gene encodes CDR1 LNHDA and CDR2 SQIVND (reference sequence). V was pared by 5 bases and J by 0 bases, with 10 bases between.

The V gene is TRBV2, the J gene TRBJ2-1; 8 nucleotides agree with TRBD2. CDR3 size: 13 residues. The trim removed 6 bases at V and 7 bases at J, leaving 5 bases unmatched. Germline CDR1 is SNHLY and CDR2 is FYNNEI. The chain's CDR3 is CASRETSANEQFF. The CDR3 nucleotides are TGTGCCAGCAGGGAGACTAGCGCGAATGAGCAGTTCTTC.

The gene calls are TRBV10-3 and TRBJ2-1; TRBD2 is a possible D gene (5 bases). Trimming pared 0 bases from V and 7 bases from J, leaving 16 bases between. The germline CDR1 and CDR2 sequences are ENHRY and SYGVKD. The CDR3 spans 16 residues. The CDR3 DNA sequence: TGTGCCATCAGTGAGTCTGTAGCGATCGCGTTAAATGAGCAGTTCTTC. Protein: CAISESVAIALNEQFF.